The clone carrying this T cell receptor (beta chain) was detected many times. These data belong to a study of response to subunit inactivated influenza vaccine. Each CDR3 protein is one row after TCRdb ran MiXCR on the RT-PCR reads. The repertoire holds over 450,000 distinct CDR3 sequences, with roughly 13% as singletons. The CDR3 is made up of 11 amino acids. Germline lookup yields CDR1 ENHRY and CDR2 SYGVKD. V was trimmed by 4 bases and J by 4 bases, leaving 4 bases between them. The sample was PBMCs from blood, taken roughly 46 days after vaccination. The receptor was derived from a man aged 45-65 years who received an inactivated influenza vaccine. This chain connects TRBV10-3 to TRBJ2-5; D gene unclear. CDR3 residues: CAISAGETQYF. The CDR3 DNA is TGTGCCATCAGTGCTGGAGAGACCCAGTACTTC.